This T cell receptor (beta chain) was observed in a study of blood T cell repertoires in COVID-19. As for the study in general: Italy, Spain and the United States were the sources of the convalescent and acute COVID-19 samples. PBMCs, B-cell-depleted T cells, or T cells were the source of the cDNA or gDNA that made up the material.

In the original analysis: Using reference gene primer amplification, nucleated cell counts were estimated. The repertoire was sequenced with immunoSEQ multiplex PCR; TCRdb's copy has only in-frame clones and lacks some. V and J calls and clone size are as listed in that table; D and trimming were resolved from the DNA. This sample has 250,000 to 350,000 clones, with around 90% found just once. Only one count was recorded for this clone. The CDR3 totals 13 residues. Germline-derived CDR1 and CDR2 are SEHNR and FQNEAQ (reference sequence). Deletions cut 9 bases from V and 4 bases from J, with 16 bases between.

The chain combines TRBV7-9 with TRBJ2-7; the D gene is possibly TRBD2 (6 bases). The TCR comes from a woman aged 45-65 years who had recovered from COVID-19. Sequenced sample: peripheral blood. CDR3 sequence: CASVGGSPYEQYF. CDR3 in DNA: TGTGCCAGTGTGGGAGGCTCCCCTTACGAGCAGTACTTC.